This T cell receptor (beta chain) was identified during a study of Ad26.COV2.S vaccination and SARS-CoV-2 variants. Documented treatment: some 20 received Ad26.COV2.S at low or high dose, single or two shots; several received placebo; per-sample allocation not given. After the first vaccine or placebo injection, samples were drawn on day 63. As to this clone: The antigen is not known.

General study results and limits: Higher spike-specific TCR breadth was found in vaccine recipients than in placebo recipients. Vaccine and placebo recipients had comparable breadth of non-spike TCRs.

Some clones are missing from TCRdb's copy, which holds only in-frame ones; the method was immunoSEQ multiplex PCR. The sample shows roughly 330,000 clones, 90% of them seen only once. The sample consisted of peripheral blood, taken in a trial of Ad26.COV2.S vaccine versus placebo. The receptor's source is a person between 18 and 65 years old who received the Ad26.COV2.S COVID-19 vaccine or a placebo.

DNA for the CDR3: TGTGCCAGCAGTTATGAAGCCGGAGGGCACACTGAAGCTTTCTTT. Encoded protein: CASSYEAGGHTEAFF. The rearrangement joins TRBV6-5 to TRBJ1-1; D is ambiguous. V was shortened by 3 bases and J by 3 bases, with 14 bases between the two germline ends. The CDR3 loop spans 15 amino acids. The germline V gene encodes CDR1 MNHEY and CDR2 SVGAGI.